The 6 T cell receptor beta chains listed next were all sequenced from one sample in a study of T cells after yellow fever vaccination. TCRdb re-derived calls from the 5' RACE reads in MiXCR, one entry per CDR3 protein. The table lists 500,000 to 650,000 distinct CDR3 sequences, less than 20% of them singletons. The sample consisted of PBMCs, taken 5 days after the first yellow fever vaccination. Receptor source: a man aged 18-30 years who received the YFV17D yellow fever vaccine.

V is TRBV5-1 and J is TRBJ2-6; perhaps TRBD1 as D (5 bases). The CDR3 has 20 residues. The V end was cut by 0 bases, the J end by 0 bases, with 19 bases between. Per the germline V gene, CDR1 is SGHRS and CDR2 is YFSETQ. CDR3 DNA sequence: TGCGCCAGCAGCTTGGGTTTGGGGCCCGCGATGGGCTCTGGGGCCAACGTCCTGACTTTC. The encoded protein is CASSLGLGPAMGSGANVLTF.

The chain couples TRBV4-1 to TRBJ1-1, with 8 bases aligning to TRBD1. The length of the CDR3 is 15 residues. Germline-derived CDR1 and CDR2 are MGHRA and YSYEKL. V lost 0 bases, J lost 4 bases, and 4 bases stayed unmatched. This chain's CDR3 is CASSQDNRGVTEAFF. In DNA form, the CDR3 reads TGCGCCAGCAGCCAAGATAACAGGGGGGTCACTGAAGCTTTCTTT.

V is TRBV4-3 and J is TRBJ1-6, with a weak D call TRBD1 (5 bases). The V gene lost 8 bases and the J gene lost 6 bases, with 14 bases spanning the gap. The CDR3 loop spans 14 amino acids. CDR1 is LGHNA, CDR2 YSLEER, per germline. CDR3 region: CASSRAVLNSPLHF. CDR3 bases: TGCGCCAGCTCCAGGGCGGTTCTTAATTCACCCCTCCACTTT.

This clonotype was seen a few times. The chain combines TRBV4-3 with TRBJ2-1, with 16 bases lining up with TRBD2. The V gene's germline CDR1 is LGHNA and CDR2 YSLEER. Trimming removed 1 base from V and 10 bases from J; junction bases left unmatched: 4. The CDR3 has 16 residues. The DNA for the CDR3 is TGCGCCAGCAGCCAAGCAAGGGGACTAGCGGGGGGGGAGCAGTTCTTC. Its protein is CASSQARGLAGGEQFF.

The CDR3 spells CASSLVEEDSPLHF. CDR3 coding DNA: TGTGCCAGCAGTTTGGTGGAGGAGGATTCACCCCTCCACTTT. The V and J genes are TRBV12-3 or TRBV12-4 and TRBJ1-6; no clear D. V lost 3 bases and J 8 bases, leaving 11 bases between the germline ends. The CDR3 is made up of 14 amino acids.

This clonotype was counted between two and nine times. The chain uses TRBV3-1 and TRBJ2-1, with 11 bases identical to TRBD1. The CDR3 spans 15 residues. V lost 5 bases and J lost 5; bases outside the gene matches: 5. Per germline, CDR1 LGHDT and CDR2 YNNKEL (reference sequence). The CDR3 here is CASSFWGQGDNEQFF. CDR3 sequence (DNA): TGTGCCAGCAGCTTCTGGGGACAGGGGGACAATGAGCAGTTCTTC.